A selection of T cell receptor beta chains follows, all from one sample in a study of identical twins. TCRdb reprocessed the 5' RACE reads with MiXCR, giving one entry per CDR3 protein. Here the sample spans 1.5 million to 2 million distinct CDR3 sequences, more than 30% being singletons. What was sequenced was cord blood. The receptors here all came from a newborn girl in good health. CDR3s include the opening cysteine and the closing phenylalanine or tryptophan. Fields, in order: J gene, V gene, clone size, D gene, CDR3 protein, CDR3 DNA. D genes are given only for firm matches. A clone size is listed for some rows: how often the clone was seen (once, few, many), or a class if it is expanded.

>TRBJ2-1|TRBV24-1|once|TRBD2
CATSDTKQGLAGDRYHYNEQFF
TGTGCCACCAGTGATACAAAACAAGGACTAGCGGGAGATCGATATCACTACAATGAGCAGTTCTTC
>TRBJ1-5|TRBV28|NA|NA
CASSFGYQPQHF
TGTGCCAGCAGTTTTGGGTATCAGCCCCAGCATTTT
>TRBJ1-2|TRBV28|NA|NA
CASSLREAYGYTF
TGTGCCAGCAGTTTGCGGGAGGCCTATGGCTACACCTTC
>TRBJ1-2|TRBV6-2/TRBV6-3|NA|NA
CASSSNLGTNYGYTF
TGTGCCAGCAGTTCGAACCTAGGCACCAACTATGGCTACACCTTC
>TRBJ2-2|TRBV18|few|TRBD1
CASSPRQGPNTGELFF
TGTGCCAGCTCACCCCGACAGGGTCCGAACACCGGGGAGCTGTTTTTT
>TRBJ2-4|TRBV2|NA|NA
CTSSEGAGRTKNIQYF
TGTACCAGCAGTGAGGGAGCCGGGAGAACCAAAAACATTCAGTACTTC
>TRBJ2-7|TRBV16|few|NA
CASSTLRGNYSYEQYF
TGTGCCAGCAGCACACTTCGGGGCAATTACTCCTACGAGCAGTACTTC
>TRBJ2-5|TRBV30|few|NA
CAWSSPTAQYF
TGTGCCTGGAGTTCCCCTACCGCCCAGTACTTC
>TRBJ2-3|TRBV3-1|once|TRBD2
CASSQESGVGQYF
TGTGCCAGCAGCCAAGAGAGCGGGGTGGGGCAGTATTTT
>TRBJ2-5|TRBV14|NA|NA
CASSQVHQFQETQYF
TGTGCCAGCAGCCAAGTACACCAGTTCCAAGAGACCCAGTACTTC
>TRBJ2-3|TRBV24-1|NA|NA
CATSGITDTQYF
TGTGCCACCAGTGGGATCACAGATACGCAGTATTTT
>TRBJ2-7|TRBV27|once|NA
CASRIMREASYEQYF
TGTGCCAGCAGAATAATGAGGGAGGCGAGCTACGAGCAGTACTTC
>TRBJ2-1|TRBV20-1|few|NA
CSAGLEPWGNEQFF
TGCAGTGCCGGACTCGAGCCATGGGGCAATGAGCAGTTCTTC
>TRBJ2-5|TRBV5-5|NA|TRBD1
CASSLALLVRGPYQQYF
TGTGCCAGCAGCTTGGCCCTTCTAGTGAGGGGGCCGTACCAGCAGTACTTC
>TRBJ2-2|TRBV28|few|NA
CASTPLRHTGELFF
TGTGCCAGCACCCCGCTCCGGCACACCGGGGAGCTGTTTTTT
>TRBJ2-5|TRBV20-1|NA|TRBD2
CSASTSAQETQYF
TGCAGTGCCTCAACTAGCGCCCAAGAGACCCAGTACTTC
>TRBJ2-7|TRBV5-5|few|NA
CASSLEGHFYEQYF
TGTGCCAGCAGCTTGGAGGGACACTTCTACGAGCAGTACTTC
>TRBJ2-1|TRBV28|NA|NA
CASSLWLKGGAFNEQFF
TGTGCCAGCAGTTTATGGCTCAAAGGGGGGGCCTTCAATGAGCAGTTCTTC
>TRBJ1-6|TRBV4-2|NA|NA
CASSQVGGRSSYNSPLHF
TGTGCCAGCAGCCAAGTAGGGGGGCGGAGCTCCTATAATTCACCCCTCCACTTT
>TRBJ1-4|TRBV28|NA|TRBD1
CASSLQGTGTNEKLFF
TGTGCCAGCAGTTTGCAGGGGACAGGGACTAATGAAAAACTGTTTTTT
>TRBJ1-4|TRBV14|many|NA
CASSRERDPNEKLFF
TGTGCCAGCAGCCGGGAGAGGGATCCGAATGAAAAACTGTTTTTT
>TRBJ1-2|TRBV20-1|few|NA
CSARGGFDGNYGYTF
TGCAGTGCTAGAGGCGGGTTTGACGGTAACTATGGCTACACCTTC
>TRBJ2-1|TRBV6-5|NA|TRBD1
CAQNRGYNEQFF
TGCGCCCAGAACAGGGGTTACAATGAGCAGTTCTTC
>TRBJ1-6|TRBV5-1|NA|NA
CASSSKGEAYNSPLHF
TGCGCCAGCAGCTCTAAGGGGGAGGCATATAATTCACCCCTCCACTTT
>TRBJ2-5|TRBV2|NA|TRBD1
CASSPDRGRMETQYF
TGTGCCAGCAGTCCGGACAGGGGTAGGATGGAGACCCAGTACTTC
>TRBJ2-3|TRBV9|few|TRBD2
CASSVGLAGRGDTQYF
TGTGCCAGCAGCGTAGGACTAGCGGGAAGGGGAGATACGCAGTATTTT
>TRBJ2-4|TRBV18|few|NA
CASSPPLSKNIQYF
TGTGCCAGCTCACCTCCCCTTTCCAAAAACATTCAGTACTTC
>TRBJ2-7|TRBV20-1|NA|NA
CSAREGVVVYEQYF
TGCAGTGCTAGAGAGGGGGTAGTAGTCTACGAGCAGTACTTC
>TRBJ2-5|TRBV28|NA|NA
CASSFGGTRAPYF
TGTGCCAGCAGTTTCGGGGGCACAAGGGCACCGTACTTC
>TRBJ2-3|TRBV7-9|once|NA
CASSLGRKTGDSTDTQYF
TGTGCCAGCAGCTTAGGGAGGAAGACGGGAGATAGCACAGATACGCAGTATTTT
>TRBJ1-6|TRBV27|NA|TRBD1
CASSGGQGTVSPLHF
TGTGCCAGCAGTGGGGGACAGGGGACTGTCTCACCCCTCCACTTT
>TRBJ2-1|TRBV20-1|NA|TRBD2
CSAPPVFSGSYNEQFF
TGCAGTGCTCCCCCCGTTTTTAGCGGGAGCTACAATGAGCAGTTCTTC
>TRBJ2-7|TRBV6-1|once|NA
CASSVRRVTYEQYF
TGTGCCAGCAGTGTACGGCGGGTTACCTACGAGCAGTACTTC
>TRBJ2-7|TRBV6-2/TRBV6-3|NA|TRBD2
CASSPRGGLPSYNEQYF
TGTGCCAGCAGTCCCCGGGGAGGGTTGCCTTCCTACAATGAGCAGTACTTC
>TRBJ2-3|TRBV7-2|NA|TRBD2
CASSRQRGVMADTQYF
TGTGCCAGCAGCCGACAGCGGGGGGTCATGGCAGATACGCAGTATTTT
>TRBJ1-2|TRBV3-1|NA|TRBD1
CASSQNRDRSYGYTF
TGTGCCAGCAGCCAAAACCGGGACAGGTCCTATGGCTACACCTTC
>TRBJ1-1|TRBV6-5|few|TRBD1
CASSYYLDRGGTEAFF
TGTGCCAGCAGTTACTACCTCGACAGGGGAGGCACTGAAGCTTTCTTT
>TRBJ2-5|TRBV11-1|NA|TRBD1
CASSLARGRGMNEQYF
TGTGCCAGCAGCTTAGCCAGGGGGCGCGGGATGAATGAGCAGTACTTC
>TRBJ2-7|TRBV19|few|TRBD2
CASSLRTSGGAHEQYF
TGTGCCAGTAGTCTCCGGACTAGCGGGGGGGCGCATGAGCAGTACTTC
>TRBJ1-2|TRBV3-1|few|NA
CASSQDGGQSYTF
TGTGCCAGCAGCCAAGATGGGGGGCAGAGCTACACCTTC
>TRBJ2-1|TRBV4-1|few|NA
CASSQEKGLPYNEQFF
TGCGCCAGCAGCCAAGAAAAAGGGCTACCTTACAATGAGCAGTTCTTC
>TRBJ1-1|TRBV2|few|NA
CASSVSQQGNTEAFF
TGTGCCAGCAGTGTATCGCAACAGGGGAACACTGAAGCTTTCTTT
>TRBJ2-3|TRBV3-1|few|NA
CASSQGYGPYF
TGTGCCAGCAGCCAAGGATATGGGCCGTATTTT
>TRBJ2-1|TRBV24-1|few|NA
CATSQDSEINEQFF
TGTGCCACCAGTCAGGACAGTGAGATCAATGAGCAGTTCTTC
>TRBJ2-1|TRBV20-1|NA|TRBD2
CSARASGSGAYNEQFF
TGCAGTGCTAGGGCTAGCGGGAGCGGGGCCTACAATGAGCAGTTCTTC
>TRBJ2-1|TRBV5-4|many|TRBD2
CASSLVLAGDNEQFF
TGTGCCAGCAGTTTAGTACTAGCGGGAGACAACGAGCAGTTCTTC
>TRBJ2-7|TRBV5-1|NA|TRBD2
CASSLLAGSPYEQYF
TGCGCCAGCAGCTTATTAGCGGGATCCCCCTACGAGCAGTACTTC
>TRBJ1-2|TRBV11-2|few|TRBD1
CASSLGQGLDGYTF
TGTGCCAGCAGCTTAGGACAGGGACTGGATGGCTACACCTTC
>TRBJ2-7|TRBV2|NA|TRBD2
CASLLAVTYEQYF
TGTGCCAGCTTACTAGCGGTAACCTACGAGCAGTACTTC
>TRBJ2-5|TRBV14|NA|NA
CASSQAGPGNIRYF
TGTGCCAGCAGCCAAGCCGGCCCTGGAAACATTCGGTACTTC
>TRBJ2-7|TRBV12-3/TRBV12-4|NA|NA
CATTMPSGQTYEQYF
TGTGCCACCACCATGCCCTCCGGACAGACCTACGAGCAGTACTTC